The T cell receptor (beta chain) under discussion was sequenced for a study of T cells after yellow fever vaccination. About the study: With SMART-Seq v4 Ultra Low Input, the fractions containing low cell numbers were prepared. Notes on the study in general: Across the CD4 and CD8 compartments, a small share of clonotypes was present in both. After the booster, roughly 96% of CD4 and more than 75% of CD8 primary-response clones were re-detected.

This CDR3 is 15 amino acids long. With 6 bases removed from V and 3 bases from J, the gap between germline ends came to 15 bases. TCR cDNA was made by 5'RACE template switching, adding a universal primer site and UMIs. Via MiXCR, TCRdb re-called the 5' RACE reads, giving one row per CDR3 protein. The sample yields under 90,000 distinct CDR3 sequences, approximately 7% seen once. In this sample, this clonotype turned up many times. Antigen specificity is unknown. Sequencing was performed on CD8+ T cells sorted from PBMCs, taken about 49 days after the first yellow fever vaccination. The receptor was isolated from a man between 18 and 29 years old who received the YFV17D yellow fever vaccine. The chain uses TRBV12-3 or TRBV12-4 and TRBJ1-5, with D maybe TRBD1 (5 bases). The CDR3 reads CASSPTTGINQPQHF. For the CDR3, the DNA is TGTGCCAGCAGCCCGACCACAGGTATCAATCAGCCCCAGCATTTT.